One sample yielded the 21 T cell receptor beta chains listed below, sequenced in a study of blood T cells in healthy people across ages. With a J-beta primer mix and a sample-barcoded 5' primer, a second PCR ran roughly 7 to 11 cycles. One entry per CDR3 protein results from TCRdb running MiXCR on the 5' RACE reads. Seen here are some 1,500,000 distinct CDR3 sequences, roughly 43% observed once, and the top ten hold roughly 3.7%. The material sequenced was blood. The receptors stem from a woman in her late teens or twenties in good health.

This clonotype was observed a handful of times. The V call is TRBV6-2 or TRBV6-3, the J call TRBJ2-1; TRBD2 matches 7 bases. The germline CDR1 and CDR2 sequences are MNHEY and SVGEGT. J gave up 12 bases and V 0 bases, and 11 bases lay outside the gene matches. The CDR3 is 15 residues long. As DNA, the CDR3 is TGTGCCAGCAGTTACTCGGTCAGTAGCGGGTGGGTGCAGTTCTTC. Its translation: CASSYSVSSGWVQFF.

This clonotype showed up just a few times. This chain uses TRBV25-1 with TRBJ1-1; no firm D call. Germline lookup yields CDR1 MGHDK and CDR2 SYGVNS. CDR3 length: 13 residues. The V gene lost 4 bases and the J gene lost 4 bases, with 10 bases spanning the gap. DNA for the CDR3: TGTGCCAGCAGTGTTATGGTTGGCACTGAAGCTTTCTTT. As protein: CASSVMVGTEAFF.

In its sample, this clonotype was seen a few times. The chain combines TRBV20-1 with TRBJ2-7; D may correspond to TRBD1 or TRBD2 (5 bases each). CDR3 size: 15 residues. Germline V gene lookup returns CDR1 DFQATT and CDR2 SNEGSKA (reference sequence). Trimming cost V 3 bases and J 3 bases, with 18 bases left between them. For the CDR3, the DNA is TGCAGTGCTAGGAACTCGGGGACCCCCATCTACGAGCAGTACTTC. This codes for CSARNSGTPIYEQYF.

CDR3 sequence: CASSRAGDRDSGELFF. The CDR3, as DNA: TGTGCCAGCAGCCGCGCAGGGGATCGTGACTCCGGGGAGCTGTTTTTT. The gene calls are TRBV6-8 and TRBJ2-2; weak D call: TRBD1 (6 bases). This CDR3 is built from 16 residues. Germline V CDR1 and CDR2: MNHGY, SAAAGT. Trimming took 6 bases from V and 6 from J, leaving 20 bases between them.

The chain employs TRBV2 and TRBJ2-7; D is possibly TRBD1 or TRBD2 (6 bases each). The germline V and J ends were trimmed by 5 bases and 5 bases, with 13 bases remaining between them. This CDR3 has 13 amino acids. The V gene's germline CDR1 is SNHLY and CDR2 FYNNEI. The CDR3 bases are TGTGCCAGCAGTCGAGAGGGGGGCCACGAGCAGTACTTC. Protein: CASSREGGHEQYF. The complete variable domain, with remaining parts taken from reference TRBV2 and TRBJ2-7, reads EPEVTQTPSHQVTQMGQEVILRCVPISNHLYFYWYRQILGQKVEFLVSFYNNEISEKSEIFDDQFSVERPDGSNFTLKIRSTKLEDSAMYFCASSREGGHEQYFGPGTRLTVT.

This clonotype appeared many times. The CDR3 here is CASSLDSRGSYNEQFF. The CDR3 DNA reads as TGTGCCAGCAGTTTAGACTCCAGGGGCTCCTACAATGAGCAGTTCTTC. This chain joins TRBV27 and TRBJ2-1; tentative D call: TRBD1 (6 bases). The germline V gene has CDR1 MNHEY and CDR2 SMNVEV (reference sequence). Trimming left V 2 bases short and J 0 bases short, with 11 bases between. The CDR3 is 16 amino acids.

This clonotype was counted a few times. This chain joins TRBV12-3 or TRBV12-4 and TRBJ2-1; D unresolved. This CDR3 comprises 13 residues. Trimming left V 7 bases short and J 6 bases short, with 13 bases between. The CDR3: CASTPSAVNEQFF. The CDR3 DNA reads as TGTGCCAGCACCCCCAGTGCTGTCAATGAGCAGTTCTTC.

V and J are TRBV20-1 and TRBJ2-1; no reliable D call. The V and J ends lost 1 base and 4 bases respectively, with 20 bases between them. The CDR3 is 17 amino acids. The germline gives CDR1 DFQATT, CDR2 SNEGSKA (reference sequence). CDR3 residues: CSARVPRVPHLYNEQFF. The CDR3 coding sequence is TGCAGTGCTAGAGTCCCCCGCGTCCCCCACCTATACAATGAGCAGTTCTTC.

As to this clonotype: Mismatch with germline at one junction end may stem from a read error. The CDR3, as DNA: TGTGCCGGCAGTCCATCCGGCTCTTGGGGCTATGGCTACACCTTC. Translating it yields CAGSPSGSWGYGYTF. J is TRBJ1-2 and V is TRBV28; D unresolved. Germline CDR1 reads MDHEN; CDR2 reads SYDVKM. This CDR3 is 15 amino acids long.

In its sample, this clonotype was seen a few times. The rearrangement links TRBV20-1 to TRBJ2-5, with D possibly matching TRBD1 (5 bases). CDR1 is DFQATT, CDR2 SNEGSKA, per germline (reference sequence). The CDR3 has 16 residues. V lost 0 bases and J lost 0, with 14 bases in between. DNA of the CDR3: TGCAGTGCTAGAGATCATGGGCAGGGATACCAAGAGACCCAGTACTTC. It specifies CSARDHGQGYQETQYF.

A few counts support this clonotype. The rearrangement uses TRBV4-3 and TRBJ1-4; D call uncertain. Trimming stripped 0 bases from V and 5 bases from J, with 16 bases between. Germline V gives CDR1 LGHNA, CDR2 YSLEER. This CDR3 has 17 amino acids. The CDR3 region is CASSQDSAAATNEKLFF. The CDR3 coding sequence is TGCGCCAGCAGCCAAGATTCCGCCGCAGCCACCAATGAAAAACTGTTTTTT.

Only a few counts were recorded for this clonotype. The CDR3: CASQREELGTDTQYF. In DNA, the CDR3 is TGTGCCAGCCAGCGGGAGGAGTTGGGCACAGATACGCAGTATTTT. The gene calls are TRBV6-5 and TRBJ2-3; the match to TRBD2 covers 9 bases. After removal of 8 bases from V and 1 base from J, the junction contained 7 bases not matched to a gene. CDR1 and CDR2 (germline): MNHEY, SVGAGI. The CDR3 consists of 15 residues.

The chain recombines TRBV7-9 with TRBJ1-3, with D unclear. The germline V gene has CDR1 SEHNR and CDR2 FQNEAQ (reference sequence). The CDR3 covers 13 residues. Trimming cost V 1 base and J 9 bases, with 10 bases left between them. CDR3 amino acids: CASSLEASSTIYF. CDR3 nucleotide sequence: TGTGCCAGCAGCTTAGAGGCAAGCTCCACCATATATTTT.

V is TRBV3-1 and J is TRBJ1-2, with D perhaps TRBD1 (5 bases). The CDR3 covers 13 residues. V lost 1 base to trimming and J lost 6 bases, with 9 bases between them. In germline, CDR1 is LGHDT, CDR2 YNNKEL (reference sequence). The CDR3 DNA reads as TGTGCCAGCAGCCAAGCAGGGATCCATGGCTACACCTTC. Its translation: CASSQAGIHGYTF.

This chain connects TRBV12-5 to TRBJ2-1; the match to TRBD2 covers 14 bases. CDR1 LGHNT and CDR2 FRNRAP come from the germline V gene. CDR3 length: 15 amino acids. V shed 4 bases, J shed 9 bases, and the junction held 5 bases outside the gene matches. In DNA, the CDR3 is TGTGCTAGTGGTTCGGGACTAGCGGGAGAGGCTGAGCAGTTCTTC. Protein: CASGSGLAGEAEQFF. Full variable domain (missing parts from reference TRBV12-5 and TRBJ2-1): DARVTQTPRHKVTEMGQEVTMRCQPILGHNTVFWYRQTMMQGLELLAYFRNRAPLDDSGMPKDRFSAEMPDATLATLKIQPSEPRDSAVYFCASGSGLAGEAEQFFGPGTRLTVL.

The CDR3 bases are TGTGCCAGCAGCTTATTAGGAACCACCGGGGAGCTGTTTTTT. Its protein product is CASSLLGTTGELFF. The chain employs TRBV7-2 and TRBJ2-2, with D unclear. CDR1 is SGHTA and CDR2 is FQGNSA in the germline V gene. The CDR3 contains 14 residues. V lost 2 bases, J lost 4 bases, and 8 bases lay in between.

The chain has TRBV4-1 and TRBJ2-5; 7 positions match TRBD1. The V gene end was trimmed by 6 bases and the J gene end by 2 bases; junction bases not matched to a gene: 12. The CDR3 extends over 16 amino acids. CDR1 MGHRA and CDR2 YSYEKL come from the germline V gene. CDR3 amino acids: CASRRQGTVQQETQYF. DNA for the CDR3: TGCGCCAGCAGACGACAGGGTACGGTACAACAAGAGACCCAGTACTTC.

This chain uses TRBV5-1 with TRBJ1-1; TRBD1 might be the D (5 bases). The germline CDR1 and CDR2 sequences are SGHRS and YFSETQ. V was trimmed by 6 bases and J by 4 bases, leaving 16 bases between them. The CDR3 is made up of 14 amino acids. The CDR3 coding sequence is TGCGCCAGCATCTTAGCCGGGGCGAGCACTGAAGCTTTCTTT. It codes for CASILAGASTEAFF.

The V call is TRBV12-3 or TRBV12-4, the J call TRBJ2-5; the D gene is possibly TRBD1 (5 bases). The CDR3 length is 15 residues. V was cut by 6 bases and J by 1 base, with 15 bases left in between. CDR3 amino acids: CASSPSRQFQETQYF. The CDR3, as DNA: TGTGCCAGCAGCCCCTCCCGACAGTTCCAAGAGACCCAGTACTTC.

V and J are TRBV7-2 and TRBJ1-1; D perhaps matches TRBD1 (5 bases). The CDR3 loop spans 14 amino acids. V lost 6 bases and J lost 3, with 14 bases in between. Per the germline V gene, CDR1 is SGHTA and CDR2 is FQGNSA. The CDR3 protein is CASRRTGTYTEAFF. CDR3 DNA: TGTGCCAGCAGACGAACCGGGACCTACACTGAAGCTTTCTTT.

This clonotype was seen only a few times. The rearrangement links TRBV29-1 to TRBJ2-5; no clear D gene. This CDR3 has 12 residues. Trimming stripped 3 bases from V and 2 bases from J, with 7 bases between. Germline loops: CDR1 SQVTM, CDR2 ANQGSEA. CDR3 protein: CSVEGTQETQYF. The CDR3 coding sequence is TGCAGCGTTGAGGGAACACAAGAGACCCAGTACTTC. Full variable domain (rest looked up from reference TRBV29-1 and TRBJ2-5): SAVISQKPSRDICQRGTSLTIQCQVDSQVTMMFWYRQQPGQSLTLIATANQGSEATYESGFVIDKFPISRPNLTFSTLTVSNMSPEDSSIYLCSVEGTQETQYFGPGTRLLVL.